This T cell receptor beta chain was documented in a study of blood T cells in healthy people across ages (dated by TCRdb to about 2015). For context, the study as a whole: In model experiments, roughly one uniquely barcoded TCR beta cDNA molecule per two T cells was captured by template switching. Age-related changes in TCR beta repertoire diversity were measured in the study by deep sequencing normalized with unique cDNA molecular identifiers. Donors were grouped into four age groups: young (average roughly 17 years), middle-aged (less than 40), aged (roughly 62) and long-lived (just over 80). Using the same blood draw, the study looked at two additional independent replicas of 1 million unique cDNA reads for two donors, one aged 18 to 30 and the other aged 80 or older.

The 39 donors, aged about 6 to 95 years, were systemically healthy Caucasian individuals from Russia. Ten milliliters of peripheral blood were collected from each donor into EDTA-treated Vacutainer tubes. PBMCs were isolated by Ficoll-Paque density-gradient centrifugation, with at least 7 million obtained per sample. Total RNA was extracted from PBMCs with Trizol reagent, with at least 5.5 micrograms obtained per sample. Naive CD45RAhigh/CD27high T cell percentages were measured by flow cytometry on a PBMC aliquot from every donor. Remarks on this clonotype: There is no known antigen for this receptor. Base qualities are not recorded, but no much larger clone differs from it by a single base.

Libraries were built with 5' RACE. The instrument was an Illumina HiSeq 2500. A second roughly 6 to 12 cycle PCR used a sample-barcoded 5' primer and a J-beta primer mix. Each TCR beta cDNA molecule received a unique molecular identifier from a template-switch 5' adaptor carrying 12 random nucleotides. Each sample yielded at least 2.5 million CDR3-containing paired-end reads. First-strand cDNA was synthesized from all RNA with the Mint cDNA synthesis kit, primed by a TRBC-specific oligonucleotide. Following uracil-DNA glycosylase treatment, a first 18-cycle PCR with universal primers M1SS and BC2_uni_R was performed on all cDNA. On the study's bioinformatics: For normalization, 1 million high-quality reads, each with a distinct molecular identifier, were randomly selected from each sample. Instead of being binned into consensus sequences, reads that shared molecular identifiers were thrown out. MiTCR, set to a Q25 quality threshold and the strictest error-elimination algorithm, was used for CDR3 identification, clonotype clustering and error correction. Lower-bound total TCR beta diversity was estimated with a nonparametric unseen species model using Euler transformation. TCRdb ran its own pipeline on the public reads, namely fastp trimming at Q25 and MiXCR clone calling, and kept in-frame beta chains. Entries are consolidated by CDR3 protein sequence, retaining the most common genes and DNA. The V and J calls shown here were made by TCRdb, not taken from the authors' results. For this sample the table gives around 800,000 distinct CDR3 sequences, of which roughly 25% were detected only once. In total, the top ten clones hold over 2.5% of the sample.

The paper as a whole reports these results and caveats: Since profiling was done on bulk unsorted PBMCs, naive and antigen-experienced compartments could not be conclusively compared. The percentage of naive T cells measured by flow cytometry correlated strongly with observed TCR beta diversity. Compared with the aged group, the long-lived group had more naive CD4+ T cells, fewer expanded clones and increased TCR diversity, suggesting age selection. Observed TCR beta diversity per million T cells fell roughly linearly with age, and a significant reduction was already apparent by age around 44. Because donor CMV infection status was unknown, age-related changes in expanded clonotypes were potentially confounded. Estimates of total diversity from one million sequenced T cells were regarded as lower bounds and underestimates.

These records were also assigned to another study, of T cells of mothers and their children. As the second paper documents: Nine systemically healthy Caucasian individuals, comprising three mothers and their six children, were included as donors. cDNA synthesis consumed the entire amount of extracted RNA, loaded at 1.5 ug RNA in each 15 ul reaction. In the second PCR, the M1S primer introduced both the sample barcodes and 2-4 random nucleotides. More than 9 million TCR beta CDR3 reads were obtained from each mother, and some 3 million reads were obtained from each child. Thymic selection shapes the output of TCR recombination in a similar way in related and unrelated pairs, and inherited differences have a minor effect. Normalized repertoire overlap was always slightly but never significantly higher in related than unrelated mother-child pairs. No persistent microchimeric T cell clones were found, with a detection sensitivity of roughly 99 clones per million clonotypes. To look for features that set related mother-child pairs apart from unrelated individuals, the researchers ran deep NGS to compare the TCR beta repertoires of mothers and children. On average, the children were about 10 +/- 4 years old, while the mothers were approximately 41 +/- 4 years old. Libraries were sequenced on Illumina HiSeq 2000 with 100+100 nt paired-end reads after adapter ligation with NEBNext reagents. To prevent cross-contamination, the mother and child libraries were prepared a month apart and were sequenced in separate runs. For each donor, between about 450,000 and 2,300,000 distinct TCR beta clonotypes were identified. Naive TCR beta clonotypes were estimated from low-frequency clonotypes matched to each donor's FACS-determined naive share, without sorting.

This receptor was taken from a boy under 18 in good health. Sequenced sample: blood.

The nucleotides are TGTGCCAGCAGTCCCAGGAGGCCTGGGGAAAAACTGTTTTTT. It encodes CASSPRRPGEKLFF. This sequence uses TRBV12-3 or TRBV12-4 and TRBJ1-4; the D gene identity is not certain. The CDR3 has 14 amino acids, counting the end cysteine and phenylalanine. Only the CDR3 part of the read is kept: 42 bases, read in frame from the first base. V drops 5 bases and J drops 8 bases, leaving 15 bases in between.